This TCR beta chain originates from a study of beta chain features in type 1 diabetes. General study points: There was no resolution here of whether HLA type influences TCRB rearrangement. In all four CD4+ subsets, TCRB CDR3 length was significantly, moderately reduced in type 1 diabetes.

It was via CD45RO/CCR7/CD25/CD127/CD95/CD27 that CD4+ naive, central memory, regulatory and stem cell-like memory cells were sorted. About this clone itself: Antigen specificity is unknown.

Trimming left V 5 bases short and J 0 bases short, with 14 bases between. Germline CDR1 and CDR2: SGHTA and FQGNSA. The CDR3 is 16 residues long. TCRB transcripts that were expressed got sequenced, as all of the isolated RNA had been reverse transcribed. Mean read depth for naive, central memory and regulatory T cell samples was 3.5 million to 4.5 million reads. Assay used: immunoSEQ multiplex PCR; TCRdb lists only in-frame clones, some missing. In the table there are 300,000 or so clones, over 11% of which are singletons. This chain uses TRBV7-2 with TRBJ2-1, with a tentative D call TRBD2 (5 bases). Material for sequencing was naive CD4+ T cells from blood. This clonotype was obtained from a man aged 25 to 40 with type 1 diabetes. The CDR3 reads CASSPMGSISYNEQFF. The CDR3 DNA reads as TGTGCCAGCAGCCCCATGGGGAGTATCTCCTACAATGAGCAGTTCTTC.